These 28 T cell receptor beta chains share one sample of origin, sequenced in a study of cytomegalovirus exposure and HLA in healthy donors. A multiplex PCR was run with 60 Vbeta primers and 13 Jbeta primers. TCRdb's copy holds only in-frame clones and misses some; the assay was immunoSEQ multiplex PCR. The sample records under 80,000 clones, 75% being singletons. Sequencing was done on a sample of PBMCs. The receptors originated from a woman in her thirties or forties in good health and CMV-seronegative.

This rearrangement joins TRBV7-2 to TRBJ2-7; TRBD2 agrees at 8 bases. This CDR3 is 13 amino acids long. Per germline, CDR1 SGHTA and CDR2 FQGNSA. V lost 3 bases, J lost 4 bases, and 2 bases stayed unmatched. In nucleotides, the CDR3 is TGTGCCAGCAGCTTCTCTAGCGGGTACGAGCAGTACTTC. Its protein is CASSFSSGYEQYF.

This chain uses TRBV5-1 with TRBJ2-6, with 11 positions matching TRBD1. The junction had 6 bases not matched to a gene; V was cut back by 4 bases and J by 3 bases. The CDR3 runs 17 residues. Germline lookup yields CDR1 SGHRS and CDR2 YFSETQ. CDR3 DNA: TGCGCCAGCAGCGACCGGACAGGGGGCGGTGGGGCCAACGTCCTGACTTTC. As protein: CASSDRTGGGGANVLTF.

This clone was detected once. CDR3 in amino acids: CASSLPRTADYGYTF. As DNA, the CDR3 is TGTGCCAGCAGCTTACCGAGAACCGCGGACTATGGCTACACCTTC. This chain joins TRBV7-9 and TRBJ1-2; D gene unclear. CDR1 SEHNR and CDR2 FQNEAQ come from the germline V gene (reference sequence). V gave up 2 bases and J gave up 3 bases, with 13 bases separating them. The CDR3 totals 15 residues.

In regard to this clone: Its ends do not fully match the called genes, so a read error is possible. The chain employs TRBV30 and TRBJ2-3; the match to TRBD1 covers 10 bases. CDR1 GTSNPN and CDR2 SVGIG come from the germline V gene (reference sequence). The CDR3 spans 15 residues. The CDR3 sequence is CAWTGQGLSWDTRYF. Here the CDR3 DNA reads TGTGCCTGGACGGGACAGGGGCTTTCCTGGGATACGCGGTATTTT.

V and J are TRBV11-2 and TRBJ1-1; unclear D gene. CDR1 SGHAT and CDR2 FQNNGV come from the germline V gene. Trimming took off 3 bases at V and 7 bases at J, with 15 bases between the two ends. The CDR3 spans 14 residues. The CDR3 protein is CASSFTGVSGEAFF. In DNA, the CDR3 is TGTGCCAGCAGCTTCACGGGAGTTAGCGGTGAAGCTTTCTTT.

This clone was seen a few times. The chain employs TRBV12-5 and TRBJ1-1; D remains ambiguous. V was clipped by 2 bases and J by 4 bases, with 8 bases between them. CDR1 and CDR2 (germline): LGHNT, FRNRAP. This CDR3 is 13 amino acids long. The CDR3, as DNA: TGTGCTAGTGGTTTGTACTTCGGCACTGAAGCTTTCTTT. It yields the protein CASGLYFGTEAFF.

CDR3 region: CASSYSGGSYGYTF. The CDR3 region has the DNA TGTGCCAGCAGTTACTCAGGGGGCTCCTATGGCTACACCTTC. The chain joins TRBV6-5 to TRBJ1-2; 7 bases match TRBD1. The CDR3 runs 14 residues. After removal of 0 bases from V and 4 bases from J, the junction contained 2 bases not matched to a gene. CDR1 is MNHEY, CDR2 SVGAGI, per germline.

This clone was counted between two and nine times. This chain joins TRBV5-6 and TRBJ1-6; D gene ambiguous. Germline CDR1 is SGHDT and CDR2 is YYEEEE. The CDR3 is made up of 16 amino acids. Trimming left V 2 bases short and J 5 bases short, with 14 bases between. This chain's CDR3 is CASSLTSGSNNSPLHF. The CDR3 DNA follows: TGTGCCAGCAGCTTAACCTCCGGGAGTAATAATTCACCCCTCCACTTT.

The CDR3 sequence: CASPLSGGDTGELFF. DNA of the CDR3: TGTGCCAGCCCTCTTAGCGGTGGAGACACCGGGGAGCTGTTTTTT. V is TRBV7-9 and J is TRBJ2-2, with D tentatively TRBD2 (6 bases). CDR3 length: 15 residues. Germline assignment: CDR1 SEHNR and CDR2 FQNEAQ (reference sequence). V was pared by 8 bases and J by 3 bases, with 16 bases between.

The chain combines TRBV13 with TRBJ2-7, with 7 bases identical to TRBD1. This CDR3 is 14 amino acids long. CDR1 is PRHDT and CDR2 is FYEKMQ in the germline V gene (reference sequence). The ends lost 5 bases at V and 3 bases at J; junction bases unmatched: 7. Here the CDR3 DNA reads TGTGCCAGCAGCCCCCGGGACAGAAACTACGAGCAGTACTTC. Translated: CASSPRDRNYEQYF. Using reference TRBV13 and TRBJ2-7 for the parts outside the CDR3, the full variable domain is AAGVIQSPRHLIKEKRETATLKCYPIPRHDTVYWYQQGPGQDPQFLISFYEKMQSDKGSIPDRFSAQQFSDYHSELNMSSLELGDSALYFCASSPRDRNYEQYFGPGTRLTVT.

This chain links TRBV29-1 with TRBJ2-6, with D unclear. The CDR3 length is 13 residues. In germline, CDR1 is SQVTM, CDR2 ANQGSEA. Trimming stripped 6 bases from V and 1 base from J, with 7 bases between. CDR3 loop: CSVHKSGANVLTF. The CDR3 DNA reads TGCAGCGTACACAAGTCTGGGGCCAACGTCCTGACTTTC.

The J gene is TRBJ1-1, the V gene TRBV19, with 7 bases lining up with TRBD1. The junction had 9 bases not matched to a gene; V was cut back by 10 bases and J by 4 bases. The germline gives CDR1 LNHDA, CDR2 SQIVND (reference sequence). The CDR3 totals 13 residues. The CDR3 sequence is CATRGRGFTEAFF. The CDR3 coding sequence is TGTGCCACAAGAGGCAGGGGGTTCACTGAAGCTTTCTTT. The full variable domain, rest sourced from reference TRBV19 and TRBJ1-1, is DGGITQSPKYLFRKEGQNVTLSCEQNLNHDAMYWYRQDPGQGLRLIYYSQIVNDFQKGDIAEGYSVSREKKESFPLTVTSAQKNPTAFYLCATRGRGFTEAFFGQGTRLTVV.

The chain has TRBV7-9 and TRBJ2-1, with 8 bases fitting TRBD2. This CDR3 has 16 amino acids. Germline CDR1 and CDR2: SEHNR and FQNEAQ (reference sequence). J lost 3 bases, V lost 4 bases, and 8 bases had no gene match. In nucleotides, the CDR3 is TGTGCCAGCAGCTGGCTAGCGGGCCACCTCTACAATGAGCAGTTCTTC. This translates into CASSWLAGHLYNEQFF.

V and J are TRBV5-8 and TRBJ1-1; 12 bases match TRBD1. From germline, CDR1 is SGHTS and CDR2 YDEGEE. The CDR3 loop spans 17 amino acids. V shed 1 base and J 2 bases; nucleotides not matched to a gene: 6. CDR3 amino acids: CASSLFGGTGGNTEAFF. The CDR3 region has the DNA TGTGCCAGCAGCTTGTTTGGAGGGACAGGGGGCAACACTGAAGCTTTCTTT.

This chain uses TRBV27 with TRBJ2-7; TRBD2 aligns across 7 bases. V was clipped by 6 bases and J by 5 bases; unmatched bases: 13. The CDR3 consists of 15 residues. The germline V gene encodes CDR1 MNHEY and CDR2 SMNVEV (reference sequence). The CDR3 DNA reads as TGTGCCAGCAGCCTCCGATTCGGGGGGTCAAACGAGCAGTACTTC. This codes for CASSLRFGGSNEQYF.

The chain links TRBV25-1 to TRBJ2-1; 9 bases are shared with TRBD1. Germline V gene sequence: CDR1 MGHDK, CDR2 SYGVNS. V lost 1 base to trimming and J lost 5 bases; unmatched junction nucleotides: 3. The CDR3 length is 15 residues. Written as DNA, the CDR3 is TGTGCCAGCAGTGAATGGACAGGGGTCGACAATGAGCAGTTCTTC. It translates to CASSEWTGVDNEQFF.

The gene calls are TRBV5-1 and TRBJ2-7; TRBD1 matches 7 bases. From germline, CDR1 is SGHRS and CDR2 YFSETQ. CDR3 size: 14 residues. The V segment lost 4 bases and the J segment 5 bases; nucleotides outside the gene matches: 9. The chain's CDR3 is CASSPRGLRDEQYF. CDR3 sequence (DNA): TGCGCCAGCAGCCCTAGGGGGCTGAGGGACGAGCAGTACTTC.

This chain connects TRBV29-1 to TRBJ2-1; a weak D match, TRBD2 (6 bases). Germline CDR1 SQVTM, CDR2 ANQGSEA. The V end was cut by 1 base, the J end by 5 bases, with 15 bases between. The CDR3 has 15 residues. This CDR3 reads CSVEGRLAPDNEQFF. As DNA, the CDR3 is TGCAGCGTTGAAGGGCGGCTAGCGCCCGACAATGAGCAGTTCTTC.

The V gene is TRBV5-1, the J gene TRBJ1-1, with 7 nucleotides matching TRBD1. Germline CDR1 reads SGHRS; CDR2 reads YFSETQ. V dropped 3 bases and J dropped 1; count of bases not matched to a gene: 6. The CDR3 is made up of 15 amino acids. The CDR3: CASSSTWTGNTEAFF. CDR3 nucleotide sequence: TGCGCCAGCAGCTCGACATGGACAGGGAACACTGAAGCTTTCTTT.

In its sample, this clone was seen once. The DNA of the CDR3 is TGCGCCAGCAGCTTGGCCCTACAGGGGGCGTTGGAGACCCAGTACTTC. It is translated as CASSLALQGALETQYF. The rearrangement uses TRBV5-1 and TRBJ2-5, with 9 bases aligning to TRBD1. This CDR3 is 16 amino acids long. The ends lost 0 bases at V and 5 bases at J; junction bases unmatched: 8. Germline V lookup: CDR1 SGHRS, CDR2 YFSETQ.

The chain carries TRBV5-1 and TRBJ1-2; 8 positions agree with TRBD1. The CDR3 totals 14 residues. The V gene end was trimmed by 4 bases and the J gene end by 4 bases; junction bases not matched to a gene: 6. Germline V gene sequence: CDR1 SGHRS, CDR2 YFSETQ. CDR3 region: CASSPGQGTYGYTF. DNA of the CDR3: TGCGCCAGCAGCCCCGGACAGGGAACCTATGGCTACACCTTC.

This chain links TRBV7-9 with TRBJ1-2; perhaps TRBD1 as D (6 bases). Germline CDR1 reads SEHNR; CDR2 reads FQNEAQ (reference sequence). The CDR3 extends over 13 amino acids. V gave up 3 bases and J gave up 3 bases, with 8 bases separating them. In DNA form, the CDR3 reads TGTGCCAGCAGCTTGGACAGCTACTATGGCTACACCTTC. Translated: CASSLDSYYGYTF.

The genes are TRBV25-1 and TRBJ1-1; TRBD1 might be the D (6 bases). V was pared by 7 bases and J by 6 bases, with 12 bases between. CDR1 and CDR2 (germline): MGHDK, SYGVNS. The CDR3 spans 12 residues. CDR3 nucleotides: TGTGCCAGCACAAGGGACACCTCTGAAGCTTTCTTT. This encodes CASTRDTSEAFF.

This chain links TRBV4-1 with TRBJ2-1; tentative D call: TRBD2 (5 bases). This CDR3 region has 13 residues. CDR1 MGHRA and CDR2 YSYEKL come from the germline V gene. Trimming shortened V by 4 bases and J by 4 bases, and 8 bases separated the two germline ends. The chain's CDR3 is CASSPERYNEQFF. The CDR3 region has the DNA TGCGCCAGCAGCCCCGAGCGGTACAATGAGCAGTTCTTC.

This chain's CDR3 is CASRWGLAGDEQYF. The CDR3 DNA follows: TGTGCCAGCAGGTGGGGACTAGCGGGAGACGAGCAGTACTTC. The J gene is TRBJ2-7, the V gene TRBV7-9; TRBD2 matches at 14 bases. The germline V gene encodes CDR1 SEHNR and CDR2 FQNEAQ (reference sequence). V was clipped by 6 bases and J by 5 bases; unmatched bases: 3. CDR3 size: 14 residues.

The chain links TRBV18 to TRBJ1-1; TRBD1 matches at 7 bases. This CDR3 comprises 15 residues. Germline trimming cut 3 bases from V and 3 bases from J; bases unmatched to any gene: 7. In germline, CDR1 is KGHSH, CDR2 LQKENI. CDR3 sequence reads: CASSPMTGMDTEAFF. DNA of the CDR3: TGTGCCAGCTCACCGATGACAGGGATGGACACTGAAGCTTTCTTT. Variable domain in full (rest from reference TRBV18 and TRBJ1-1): NAGVMQNPRHLVRRRGQEARLRCSPMKGHSHVYWYRQLPEEGLKFMVYLQKENIIDESGMPKERFSAEFPKEGPSILRIQQVVRGDSAAYFCASSPMTGMDTEAFFGQGTRLTVV.

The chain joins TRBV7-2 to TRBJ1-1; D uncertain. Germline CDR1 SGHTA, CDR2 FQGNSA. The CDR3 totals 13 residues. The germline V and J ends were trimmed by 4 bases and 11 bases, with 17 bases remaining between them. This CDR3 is CASSSSSGSGAFF. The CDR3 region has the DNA TGTGCCAGCAGCTCTAGTTCGGGGTCCGGGGCTTTCTTT.

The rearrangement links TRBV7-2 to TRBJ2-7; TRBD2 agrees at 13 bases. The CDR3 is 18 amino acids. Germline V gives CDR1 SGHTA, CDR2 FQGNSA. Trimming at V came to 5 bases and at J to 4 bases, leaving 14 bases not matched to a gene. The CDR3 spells CASSLATSGRTVVYEQYF. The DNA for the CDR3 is TGTGCCAGCAGCCTGGCGACTAGCGGGAGGACGGTAGTGTACGAGCAGTACTTC.